What follows is one T cell receptor beta chain and its context. The antigen it binds to is not known. Per-base quality was not reported, and no clone a single base away is much larger than it. Each donor gave one peripheral blood draw, averaging approximately 0.11 L, which was collected into heparinised tubes. Using a panel that included CD45RO, CCR7, CD25, CD127, CD95 and CD27, naive, central memory, regulatory and stem cell-like memory CD4+ T cells were sorted on a BD FACSAria II. All sorted populations exceeded 98% purity. PBMCs were isolated right away by Lymphoprep density gradient centrifugation and were stained directly, without culture. So that batch effects would be minimized, each experiment stained and sorted samples in pairs, pairing one healthy donor with one patient. The entire isolated RNA was reverse transcribed using the High Capacity cDNA Reverse Transcription Kit, and thus expressed TCRB transcripts were sequenced. Deep immunoSEQ sequencing was applied to naive, central memory and regulatory T cell samples, giving an average of roughly 3.5 million total reads per sample. After sorted cells were lysed in RLT buffer, RNA was extracted with DNase-treated RNeasy Micro or Mini kits, with the choice depending on cell number. To prevent cross-contamination, each cell subset was processed individually, whereas patient and healthy donor samples were processed jointly. The immunoSEQ multiplex PCR was used to amplify TCRB sequences from cDNA, yielding 87-bp fragments that span the CDR3 region. The amplicons were sequenced using the Illumina HiSeq platform. The published analysis was carried out like this. Synthetic template baselines were used to correct PCR bias computationally, reads within Hamming distance 2 were collapsed together, and singletons that could not be merged were discarded. Reads were aligned to IMGT to assign V, D and J genes, CDR3 length, and insertions or deletions at six rearrangement sites. Within each subset, clonotype counts were normalized to the number of sorted cells before true diversity and Gini coefficients were calculated with the tcR R package. The overlap coefficient, calculated on TCRB nucleotide sequences, was used to quantify repertoire sharing. Drawn from immuneACCESS, this table holds only the in-frame rearrangements with V and J called that TCRdb kept. Clones are partly lost; checked studies trace under half to an unresolved V gene and leave the rest unexplained. V, J and clone size are taken as reported in that table, and D and trimming were inferred from the DNA itself. This sample gives under 400,000 clones in total; roughly 15% of them show up just once. The top ten clones comprise over 5% of the sample.

This record comes from a study of beta chain features in type 1 diabetes (dated 2018 in TCRdb). Concerning the study at large: Patients and healthy donors did not differ in mean age, gender distribution, total cell number or subset yield. A total of around 110,000,000 sorted cells were examined across all samples, and a strong correlation was observed between cell number per subset and RNA yield. Regulatory and stem cell-like memory subsets were obtained from only 8 patients and roughly 8 healthy donors, while naive and central memory subsets were obtained from all 30 or so donors. The study compared TCRB repertoires of sorted circulating CD4+ T cell subsets between recently diagnosed type 1 diabetes patients and matched healthy donors.

The CDR3, cysteine through phenylalanine, is 13 amino acids long. Only the CDR3 portion is preserved as DNA: 39 bases, with reading frame beginning at the first base. The germline V gene gives CDR1 as SGHDN and CDR2 as FVKESK. V and J are truncated by 7 bases and 0 bases respectively, leaving an intervening sequence of 9 bases. Study-level results and caveats: Because small numbers of individuals were included in the HLA sub-analyses, any influence of HLA type on TCRB rearrangement was left unresolved. Naive, central memory and regulatory TCRB repertoires appeared to be more similar among patients than among healthy donors. Type 1 diabetes patients showed a moderate but significant shortening of TCRB CDR3 length in all four CD4+ subsets. Patients with type 1 diabetes made fewer insertions and deleted more nucleotides at VDJ recombination sites, implying thymic rearrangement abnormalities. PCR may preferentially amplify shorter templates, but because patient and control samples were amplified and corrected together, any resulting skew would affect both groups equally. Sequencing cDNA rather than genomic DNA could over-represent highly expressing activated cells, although activation and CD3 levels did not differ between groups.

The sequencing sample was made of central memory CD4+ T cells from blood. The V gene is TRBV14 and the J gene is TRBJ2-5; TRBD1 is a possible D gene, resting on 5 matching bases. This receptor was taken from a man younger than 45 in good health. The sequenced DNA is TGTGCCAGCACCCAGGGTAACCAAGAGACCCAGTACTTC. This encodes CASTQGNQETQYF.